Listed here is a single T cell receptor beta chain. Antigen specificity is unknown. This entry is derived from a study of vaccination effects on CD4 cells after COVID-19. The table came from immunoSEQ multiplex PCR; TCRdb's copy has only in-frame clones and leaves some out. This sample has approximately 47,000 clones, with about three quarters found just once. The CDR3 has 16 amino acids. Germline V gene lookup returns CDR1 WSHSY and CDR2 SAAADI. Germline trimming cut 6 bases from V and 0 bases from J; bases unmatched to any gene: 10. Cultured cells yielded isolated CD4+ T cells after less than 11 days. The cohort was immunized with two doses of either the BNT162b2 or mRNA-1273 vaccine. Half-medium replacement with IL-2 medium occurred on days 3 and 7.

The sequencing here drew on CD4+ T cells from PBMCs cultured without peptide, taken after COVID-19 vaccination. The clonotype was recovered from a human donor who received a COVID-19 vaccine. The V call is TRBV10-2, the J call TRBJ1-2, with 7 bases fitting TRBD1. CDR3 region: CASSPRGDSSNYGYTF. The CDR3 DNA is TGCGCCAGCAGCCCAAGGGGGGACAGCTCTAACTATGGCTACACCTTC.